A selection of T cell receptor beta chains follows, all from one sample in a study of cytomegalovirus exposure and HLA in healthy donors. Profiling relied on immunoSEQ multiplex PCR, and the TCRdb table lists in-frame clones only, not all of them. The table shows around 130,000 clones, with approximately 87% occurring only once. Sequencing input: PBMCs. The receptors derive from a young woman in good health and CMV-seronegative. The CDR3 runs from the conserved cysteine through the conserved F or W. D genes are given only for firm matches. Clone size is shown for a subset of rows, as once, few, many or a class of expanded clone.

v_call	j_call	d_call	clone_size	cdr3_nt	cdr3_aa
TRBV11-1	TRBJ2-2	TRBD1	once	TGTGCCAGCAGCTTCGGGACAGGGGAGACCGGGGAGCTGTTTTTT	CASSFGTGETGELFF
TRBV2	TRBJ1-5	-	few	TGTGCCAGCAAGGCGGATGATCAGCCCCAGCATTTT	CASKADDQPQHF
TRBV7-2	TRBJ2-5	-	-	TGTGCCAGCAGCTTGTACAGCCAAAAAGAGACCCAGTACTTC	CASSLYSQKETQYF
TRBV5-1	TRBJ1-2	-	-	TGCGCCAGCAGCTTGGGTTCAGGCCAATATGGCTACACCTTC	CASSLGSGQYGYTF
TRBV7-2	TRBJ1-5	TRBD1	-	TGTGCCAGCAAACAGGGACAGGGAAATCAGCCCCAGCATTTT	CASKQGQGNQPQHF
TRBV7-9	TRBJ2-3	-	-	TGTGCCAGCAGCCCATCCCTCGGGGTAAGGCAGTATTTT	CASSPSLGVRQYF
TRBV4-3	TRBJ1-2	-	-	TGCGCCAGCAGCCAAGCAACAGGGACGCGGAGTGGCTACACCTTC	CASSQATGTRSGYTF
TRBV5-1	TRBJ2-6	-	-	TGCGCCAGCAGCTTCCTCTCTGGGGCCAACGTCCTGACTTTC	CASSFLSGANVLTF
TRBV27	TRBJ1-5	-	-	TGTGCCAGCAGTCGGGACACGGGATTCAATCAGCCCCAGCATTTT	CASSRDTGFNQPQHF
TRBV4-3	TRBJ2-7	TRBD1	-	TGCGCCAGCAGCCAACTTCACAGGGGGAACTACGAGCAGTACTTC	CASSQLHRGNYEQYF
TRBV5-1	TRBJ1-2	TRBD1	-	TGCGCCAGCAGCCTCGGAGCACGGACAGGGGGTGAAGGCTACACCTTC	CASSLGARTGGEGYTF
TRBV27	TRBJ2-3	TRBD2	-	TGTGCCAGCAGTTTACGGGGGGGCACAGATACGCAGTATTTT	CASSLRGGTDTQYF
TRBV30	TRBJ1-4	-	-	TGTGCCTGGAGTGTAGGCCGGGTCAGAAATGAAAAACTGTTTTTT	CAWSVGRVRNEKLFF
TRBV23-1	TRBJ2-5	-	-	TGCGCCAGACTTCAAAGGACAGACCAAGAGACCCAGTACTTC	CARLQRTDQETQYF
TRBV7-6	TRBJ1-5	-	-	TGTGCCAGCAGTTTGGGAGGGACTAGCAATCAGCCCCAGCATTTT	CASSLGGTSNQPQHF
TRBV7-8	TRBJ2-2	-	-	TGTGCCAGCAGCTTCGGACAGCCAAACACCGGGGAGCTGTTTTTT	CASSFGQPNTGELFF
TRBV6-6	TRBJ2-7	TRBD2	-	TGTGCCAGCAGGGTAGCGGGGGGCTCCTACGAGCAGTACTTC	CASRVAGGSYEQYF
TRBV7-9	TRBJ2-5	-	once	TGTGCCAGCAGCTTAGGGGGGACCTCGGGGGCCCAGTACTTC	CASSLGGTSGAQYF
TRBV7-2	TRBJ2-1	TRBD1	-	TGTGCCAGCAGCCCGTCCGGGACAGTAGTAGACAATGAGCAGTTCTTC	CASSPSGTVVDNEQFF
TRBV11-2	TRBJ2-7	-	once	TGTGCCAGCAGCCAACTCGGAGGACAGTCCTACGAGCAGTACTTC	CASSQLGGQSYEQYF
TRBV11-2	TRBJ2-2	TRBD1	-	TGTGCCAGCAGCGGACAGGTTGCGAACACCGGGGAGCTGTTTTTT	CASSGQVANTGELFF
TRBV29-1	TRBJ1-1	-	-	TGCAGCGTTGAATTGGGACACATGAACACTGAAGCTTTCTTT	CSVELGHMNTEAFF
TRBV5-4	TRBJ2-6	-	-	TGTGCCAGCAGCTTGGCGGACAGCTTCTCTGGGGCCAACGTCCTGACTTTC	CASSLADSFSGANVLTF
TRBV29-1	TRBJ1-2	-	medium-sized	TGCAGCGTTCTCGTATGGGGCCAGGCTGGCTACACCTTC	CSVLVWGQAGYTF
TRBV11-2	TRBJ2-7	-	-	TGTGCCAGCAGCTTAGGCGGCAGCTCCTACGAGCAGTACTTC	CASSLGGSSYEQYF
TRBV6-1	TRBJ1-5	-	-	TGTGCCAGCAGTGAATCGGGAGGTGGTCAGCCCCAGCATTTT	CASSESGGGQPQHF
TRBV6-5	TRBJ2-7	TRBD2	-	TGTGCCAGCAGTTACCTTACTAGCGGGGGGACCTACGAGCAGTACTTC	CASSYLTSGGTYEQYF
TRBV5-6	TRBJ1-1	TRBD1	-	TGTGCCAGCAGCTTGGTCGGGACAGGGGGCGACACTGAAGCTTTCTTT	CASSLVGTGGDTEAFF
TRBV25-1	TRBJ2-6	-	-	TGTGCCAGCAGTGGGGCCCTACGTTCTGGGGCCAACGTCCTGACTTTC	CASSGALRSGANVLTF
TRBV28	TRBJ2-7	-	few	TGTGCCAGCAGCCACTTGGGGGGCTCCTACGAGCAGTACTTC	CASSHLGGSYEQYF
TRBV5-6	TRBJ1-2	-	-	TGTGCCAGCAGCTTGCAGGCCTTTAACTATGGCTACACCTTC	CASSLQAFNYGYTF
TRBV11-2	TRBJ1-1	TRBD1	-	TGTGCCAGCAGCCCCCTCCGGGACAGGGTGTGGGACACTGAAGCTTTCTTT	CASSPLRDRVWDTEAFF
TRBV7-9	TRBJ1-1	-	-	TGTGCCAGCAGCTTAGCGGCGGGGGTAGGCACTGAAGCTTTCTTT	CASSLAAGVGTEAFF
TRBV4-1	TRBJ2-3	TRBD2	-	TGCGCCAGCAGCCAGGGACTAGCGGGGGGGACAGATACGCAGTATTTT	CASSQGLAGGTDTQYF
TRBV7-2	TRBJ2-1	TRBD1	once	TGTGCCAGCAGCAGGGACAGGGGAGCCTACAATGAGCAGTTCTTC	CASSRDRGAYNEQFF
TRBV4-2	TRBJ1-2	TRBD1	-	TGTGCCAGCAGCCAAGATGAGGGGGCAGGATACTATGGCTACACCTTC	CASSQDEGAGYYGYTF
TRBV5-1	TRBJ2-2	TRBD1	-	TGCGCCAGCAGCCTATCGGGGACAGGGGTTAACGGGGAGCTGTTTTTT	CASSLSGTGVNGELFF
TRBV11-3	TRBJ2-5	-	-	TGTGCCAGCAGCTTAGATGCGGGCCCAGCCCCTGGGGAGACCCAGTACTTC	CASSLDAGPAPGETQYF
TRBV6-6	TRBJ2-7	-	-	TGTGCCAGCAGTTACTCGGAGGGCTACGAGCAGTACTTC	CASSYSEGYEQYF
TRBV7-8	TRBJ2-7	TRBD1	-	TGTGCCAGCAGCCAAAACAGGGGCTACGAGCAGTACTTT	CASSQNRGYEQYF
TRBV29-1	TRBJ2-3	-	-	TGCAGCGTTGATGGGGGCACCTTTACAGATACGCAGTATTTT	CSVDGGTFTDTQYF
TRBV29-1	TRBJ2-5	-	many	TGCAGCGTTCCCCGGGGGGCGCTTGGTCAAGAGACCCAGTACTTC	CSVPRGALGQETQYF
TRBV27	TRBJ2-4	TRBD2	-	TGTGCCAGCAGTTTGCCTTCGGGGGGGGTAGCCAAAAACATTCAGTACTTC	CASSLPSGGVAKNIQYF
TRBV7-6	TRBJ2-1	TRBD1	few	TGTGCCAGCAGCTTAGGTATTAGGGGGCGACACAATGAGCAGTTCTTC	CASSLGIRGRHNEQFF
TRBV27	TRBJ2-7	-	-	TGTGCCAGCAGTCCAACGCACGCAGGGTCCTACGAGCAGTACTTC	CASSPTHAGSYEQYF
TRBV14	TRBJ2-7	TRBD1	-	TGTGCCAGCAGCCAAAGCCCAGTCAGGGGGTCCTACGAGCAGTACTTC	CASSQSPVRGSYEQYF